This T cell receptor (beta chain) originates from a study of response to subunit inactivated influenza vaccine. A remark on this clonotype: What it binds is not known.

The germline V gene has CDR1 MNHEY and CDR2 SMNVEV (reference sequence). This CDR3 comprises 14 residues. V was clipped by 4 bases and J by 7 bases, with 14 bases between them. Study-wide findings and caveats: New T cells are recruited in small numbers by each seasonal influenza vaccination, according to the authors' suggestion.

TCRdb re-called the RT-PCR reads through MiXCR, storing one row per CDR3 protein. The sample includes some 600,000 distinct CDR3 sequences, around 15% of them seen just once. The sequence came from a man aged 50 to 59 who received an inactivated influenza vaccine. Sequenced material: PBMCs from blood, taken 14 days before vaccination. This chain joins TRBV27 and TRBJ1-5; perhaps TRBD1 as D (6 bases). The DNA of the CDR3 is TGTGCCAGCAGTTCTCCCGTGACAGGCCAGCCCCAGCATTTT. Its translation is CASSSPVTGQPQHF.